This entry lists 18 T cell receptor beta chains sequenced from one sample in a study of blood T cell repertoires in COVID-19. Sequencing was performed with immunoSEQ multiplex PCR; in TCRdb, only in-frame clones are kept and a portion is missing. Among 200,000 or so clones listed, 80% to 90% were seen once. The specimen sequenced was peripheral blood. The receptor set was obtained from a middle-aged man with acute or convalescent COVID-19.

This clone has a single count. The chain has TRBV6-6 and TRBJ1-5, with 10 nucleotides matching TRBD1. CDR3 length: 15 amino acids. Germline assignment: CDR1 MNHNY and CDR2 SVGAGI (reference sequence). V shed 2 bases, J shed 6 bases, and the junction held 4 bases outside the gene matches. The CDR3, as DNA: TGTGCCAGCAGTTACGGGGGGACAGGGGTTCAGCCCCAGCATTTT. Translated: CASSYGGTGVQPQHF.

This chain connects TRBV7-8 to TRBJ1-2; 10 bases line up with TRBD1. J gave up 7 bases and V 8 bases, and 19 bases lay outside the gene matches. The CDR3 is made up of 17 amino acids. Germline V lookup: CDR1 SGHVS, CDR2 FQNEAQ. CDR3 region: CASAKLGDRDRGFGYTF. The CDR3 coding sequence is TGTGCCAGCGCGAAATTGGGGGACCGGGACAGGGGATTTGGCTACACCTTC.

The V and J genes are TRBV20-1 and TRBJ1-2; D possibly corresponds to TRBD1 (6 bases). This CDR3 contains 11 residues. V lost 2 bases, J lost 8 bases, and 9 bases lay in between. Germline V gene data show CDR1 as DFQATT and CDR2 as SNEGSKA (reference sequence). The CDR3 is CSARQGRGYTF. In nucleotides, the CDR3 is TGCAGTGCTAGACAGGGGAGAGGCTACACCTTC.

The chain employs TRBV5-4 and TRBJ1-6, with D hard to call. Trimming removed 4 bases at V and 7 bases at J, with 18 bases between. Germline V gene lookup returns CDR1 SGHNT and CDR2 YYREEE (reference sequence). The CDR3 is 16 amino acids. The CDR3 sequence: CASSQRHAARNSPLHF. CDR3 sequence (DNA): TGTGCCAGCAGCCAGAGACACGCCGCCCGGAATTCACCCCTCCACTTT.

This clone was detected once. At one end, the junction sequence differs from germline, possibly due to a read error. The CDR3 DNA sequence: TGTGCCAGTAGGATAGGGGACAGGGGTAACACCGGGGAGCTGTTTTTT. Encoded protein: CASRIGDRGNTGELFF. This sequence joins TRBV19 and TRBJ2-2, with TRBD1 identical over 10 bases. Germline V CDR1 and CDR2: LNHDA, SQIVND (reference sequence). This CDR3 has 16 amino acids.

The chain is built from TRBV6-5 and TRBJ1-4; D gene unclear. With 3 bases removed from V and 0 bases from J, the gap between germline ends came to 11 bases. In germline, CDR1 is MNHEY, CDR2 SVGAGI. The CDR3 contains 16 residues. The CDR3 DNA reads TGTGCCAGCAGTTATTCCGATAGTACAACTAATGAAAAACTGTTTTTT. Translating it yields CASSYSDSTTNEKLFF.

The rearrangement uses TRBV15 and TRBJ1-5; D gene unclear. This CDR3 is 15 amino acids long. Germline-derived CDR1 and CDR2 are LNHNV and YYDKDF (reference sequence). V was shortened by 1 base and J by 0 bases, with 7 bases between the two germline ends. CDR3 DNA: TGTGCCACCAGCAGAGCCGACTATAGCAATCAGCCCCAGCATTTT. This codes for CATSRADYSNQPQHF.

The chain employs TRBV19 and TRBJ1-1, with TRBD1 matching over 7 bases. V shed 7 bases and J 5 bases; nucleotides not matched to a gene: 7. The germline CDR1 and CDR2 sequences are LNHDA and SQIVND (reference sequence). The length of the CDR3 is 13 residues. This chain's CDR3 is CASTKTGRTEAFF. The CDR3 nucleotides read TGTGCCAGTACCAAGACAGGGAGGACTGAAGCTTTCTTT.

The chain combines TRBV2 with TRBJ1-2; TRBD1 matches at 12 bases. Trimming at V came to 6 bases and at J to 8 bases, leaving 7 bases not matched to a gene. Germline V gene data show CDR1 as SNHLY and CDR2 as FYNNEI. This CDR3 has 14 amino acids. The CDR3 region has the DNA TGTGCCAGCAGACGGGGACAGGGGGCGCAGGGCTACACCTTC. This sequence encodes CASRRGQGAQGYTF.

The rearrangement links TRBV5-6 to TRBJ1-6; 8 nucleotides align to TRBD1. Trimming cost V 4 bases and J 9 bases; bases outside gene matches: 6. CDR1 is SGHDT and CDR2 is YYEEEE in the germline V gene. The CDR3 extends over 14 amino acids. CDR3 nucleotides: TGTGCCAGCAGCCCGGACAGGGTTGGTTCACCCCTCCACTTT. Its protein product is CASSPDRVGSPLHF.

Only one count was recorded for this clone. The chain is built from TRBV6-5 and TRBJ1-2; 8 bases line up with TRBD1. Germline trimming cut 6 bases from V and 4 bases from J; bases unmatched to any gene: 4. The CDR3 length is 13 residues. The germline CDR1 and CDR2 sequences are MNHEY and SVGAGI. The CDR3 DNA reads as TGTGCCAGCAGGACGACAGGGGCCTATGGCTACACCTTC. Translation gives CASRTTGAYGYTF.

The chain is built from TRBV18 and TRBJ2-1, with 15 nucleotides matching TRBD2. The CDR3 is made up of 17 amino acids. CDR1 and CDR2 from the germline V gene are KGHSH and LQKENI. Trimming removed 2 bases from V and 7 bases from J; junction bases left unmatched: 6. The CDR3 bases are TGTGCCAGCTCACCATCAGGACTAGCGGGGGGGAGGAATGAGCAGTTCTTC. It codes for CASSPSGLAGGRNEQFF.

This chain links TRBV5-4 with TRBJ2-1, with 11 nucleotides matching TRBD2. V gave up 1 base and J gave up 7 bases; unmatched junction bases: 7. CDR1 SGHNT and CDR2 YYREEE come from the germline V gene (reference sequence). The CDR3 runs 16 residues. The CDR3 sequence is CASSLPGLAGNNEQFF. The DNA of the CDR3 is TGTGCCAGCAGCTTGCCAGGACTAGCGGGTAATAATGAGCAGTTCTTC.

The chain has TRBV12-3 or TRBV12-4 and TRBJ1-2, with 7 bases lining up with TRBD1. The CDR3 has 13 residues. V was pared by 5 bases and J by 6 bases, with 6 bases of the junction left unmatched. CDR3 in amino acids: CASSPRQGHGYTF. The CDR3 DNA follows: TGTGCCAGCAGTCCCCGACAGGGCCATGGCTACACCTTC.

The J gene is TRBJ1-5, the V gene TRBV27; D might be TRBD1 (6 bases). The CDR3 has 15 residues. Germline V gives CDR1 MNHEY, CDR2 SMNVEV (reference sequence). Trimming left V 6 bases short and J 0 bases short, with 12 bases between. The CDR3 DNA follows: TGTGCCAGCAGAAACGGACAGTTTAGCAATCAGCCCCAGCATTTT. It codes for CASRNGQFSNQPQHF.

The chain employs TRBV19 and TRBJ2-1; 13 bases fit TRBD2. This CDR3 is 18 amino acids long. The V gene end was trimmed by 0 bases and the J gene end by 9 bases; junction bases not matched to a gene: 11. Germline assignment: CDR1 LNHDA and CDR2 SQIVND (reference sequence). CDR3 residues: CASSIDGLAGDGRTEQFF. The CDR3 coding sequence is TGTGCCAGTAGTATAGATGGACTAGCGGGGGACGGGCGCACTGAGCAGTTCTTC.

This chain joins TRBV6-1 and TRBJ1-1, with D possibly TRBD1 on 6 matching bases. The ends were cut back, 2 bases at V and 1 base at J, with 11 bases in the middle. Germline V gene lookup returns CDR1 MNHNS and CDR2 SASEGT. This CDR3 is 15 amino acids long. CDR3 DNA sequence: TGTGCCAGCAGTGAAATGGGGGCCTCGAACACTGAAGCTTTCTTT. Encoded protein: CASSEMGASNTEAFF.

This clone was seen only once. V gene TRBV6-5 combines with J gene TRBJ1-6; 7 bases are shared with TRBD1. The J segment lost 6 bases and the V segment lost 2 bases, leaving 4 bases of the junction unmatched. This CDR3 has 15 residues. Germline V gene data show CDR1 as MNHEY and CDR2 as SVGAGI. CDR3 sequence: CASSYAGGVNSPLHF. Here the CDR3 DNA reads TGTGCCAGCAGTTACGCAGGGGGTGTTAATTCACCCCTCCACTTT.